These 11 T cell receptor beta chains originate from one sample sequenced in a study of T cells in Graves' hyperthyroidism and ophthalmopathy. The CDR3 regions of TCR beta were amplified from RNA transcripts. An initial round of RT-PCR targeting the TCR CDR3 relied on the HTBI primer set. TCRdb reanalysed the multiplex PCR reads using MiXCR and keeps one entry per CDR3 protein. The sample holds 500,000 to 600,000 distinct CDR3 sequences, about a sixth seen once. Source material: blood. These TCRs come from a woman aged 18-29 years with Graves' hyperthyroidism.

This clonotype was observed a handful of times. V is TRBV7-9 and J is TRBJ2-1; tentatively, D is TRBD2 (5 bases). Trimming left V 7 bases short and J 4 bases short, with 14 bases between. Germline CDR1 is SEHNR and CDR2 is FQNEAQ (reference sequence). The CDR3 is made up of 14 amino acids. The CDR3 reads CASTPEGGYNEQFF. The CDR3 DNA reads TGTGCCAGCACCCCCGAGGGCGGGTACAATGAGCAGTTCTTC.

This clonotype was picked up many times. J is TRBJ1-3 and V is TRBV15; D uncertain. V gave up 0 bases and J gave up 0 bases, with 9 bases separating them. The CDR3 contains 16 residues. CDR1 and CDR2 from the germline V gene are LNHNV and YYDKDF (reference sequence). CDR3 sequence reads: CATSRDFTASGNTIYF. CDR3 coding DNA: TGTGCCACCAGCAGAGATTTCACTGCCTCTGGAAACACCATATATTTT.

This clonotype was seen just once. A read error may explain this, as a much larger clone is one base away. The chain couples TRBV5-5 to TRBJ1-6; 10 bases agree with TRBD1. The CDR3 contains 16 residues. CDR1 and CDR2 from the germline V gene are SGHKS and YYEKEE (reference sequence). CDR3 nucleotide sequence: TGTGCCAGCAGCTCGCCGGGACAGGGGTATAATTCACCCCTCTACTTT. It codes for CASSSPGQGYNSPLYF.

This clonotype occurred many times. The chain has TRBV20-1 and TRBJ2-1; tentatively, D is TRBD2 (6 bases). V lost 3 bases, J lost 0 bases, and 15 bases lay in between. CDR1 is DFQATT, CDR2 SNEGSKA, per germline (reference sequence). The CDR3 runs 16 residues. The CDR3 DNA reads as TGCAGTGCTAGGGTACCTCGGGACTTCTCCTACAATGAGCAGTTCTTC. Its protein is CSARVPRDFSYNEQFF.

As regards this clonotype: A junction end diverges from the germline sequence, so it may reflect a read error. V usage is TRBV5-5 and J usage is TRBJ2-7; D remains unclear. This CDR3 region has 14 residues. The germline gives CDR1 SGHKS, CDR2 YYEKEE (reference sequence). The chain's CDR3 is CASSQEPGSYEQYF. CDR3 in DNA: TGCGCCAGCAGCCAAGAACCTGGCTCCTACGAGCAGTACTTC.

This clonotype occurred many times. Written as DNA, the CDR3 is TGTGCCATCAGTGGGGGTGCAGCGGGAGAGACCCAGTACTTC. Residues: CAISGGAAGETQYF. The chain couples TRBV10-3 to TRBJ2-5; possible D gene TRBD2, 6 bases. The germline V and J ends were trimmed by 4 bases and 4 bases, with 13 bases remaining between them. Germline-derived CDR1 and CDR2 are ENHRY and SYGVKD. CDR3 size: 14 residues.

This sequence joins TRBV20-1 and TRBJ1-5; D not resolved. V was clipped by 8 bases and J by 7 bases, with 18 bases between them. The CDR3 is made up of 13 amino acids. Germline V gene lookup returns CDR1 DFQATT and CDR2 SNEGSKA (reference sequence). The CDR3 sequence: CSTTRTEAQPQHF. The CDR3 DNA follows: TGCAGTACTACCAGGACTGAGGCCCAGCCCCAGCATTTT.

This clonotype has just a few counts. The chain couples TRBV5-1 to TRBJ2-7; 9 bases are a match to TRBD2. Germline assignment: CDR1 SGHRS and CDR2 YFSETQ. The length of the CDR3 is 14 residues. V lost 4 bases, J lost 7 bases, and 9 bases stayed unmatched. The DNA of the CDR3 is TGCGCCAGCAGCATAGCGGGAGCAGTTCGTGAGCAGTACTTC. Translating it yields CASSIAGAVREQYF.

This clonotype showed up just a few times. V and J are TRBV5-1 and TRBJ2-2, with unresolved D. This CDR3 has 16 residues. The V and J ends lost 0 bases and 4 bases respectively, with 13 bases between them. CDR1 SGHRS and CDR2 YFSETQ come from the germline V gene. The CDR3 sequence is CASSLDYSSSTGELFF. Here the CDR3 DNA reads TGCGCCAGCAGCTTGGACTACTCGTCCAGCACCGGGGAGCTGTTTTTT.

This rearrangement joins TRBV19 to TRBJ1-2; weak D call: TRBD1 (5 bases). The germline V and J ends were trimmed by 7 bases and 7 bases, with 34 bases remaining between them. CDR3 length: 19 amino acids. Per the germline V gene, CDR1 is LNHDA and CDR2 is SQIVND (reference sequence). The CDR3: CASTLTGATPSWRDSGYTF. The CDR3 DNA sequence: TGTGCCAGTACCCTCACCGGCGCGACACCAAGTTGGCGGGACTCTGGCTACACCTTC.

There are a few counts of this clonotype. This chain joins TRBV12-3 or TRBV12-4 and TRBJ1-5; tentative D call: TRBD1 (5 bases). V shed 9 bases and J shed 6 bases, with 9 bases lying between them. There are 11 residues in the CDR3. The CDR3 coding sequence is TGTGCCAGTGGGGGTGCTCAGCCCCAGCATTTT. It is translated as CASGGAQPQHF.